The text below deals with one T cell receptor beta chain. Its antigen remains unknown. This entry is derived from a study of T cell responses to AZD1222 COVID-19 vaccine. Findings of the study overall: The study sampled repertoires only after the peak T cell response. A mostly white British donor set with more females was recruited, and clonal diversity was possibly underestimated. Spike was spanned by vaccine-associated CD4 TCRs, which were dominant at 160-218 and 743-854.

TCRdb's table, derived via immunoSEQ multiplex PCR, lists solely in-frame clones and lacks some. Of 80,000 to 100,000 clones in the sample, 85% to 90% were seen once. This CDR3 contains 14 residues. V was pared by 5 bases and J by 1 base, with 12 bases between. Germline CDR1 SGHRS, CDR2 YFSETQ. The TCR sequence derives from an adult who received the AZD1222 COVID-19 vaccine. The rearrangement joins TRBV5-1 to TRBJ1-1; a possible D gene is TRBD1 (5 bases). Sequencing used peripheral blood, obtained 28 days after the second AZD1222 dose. CDR3: CASREDTGNTEAFF. The DNA of the CDR3 is TGCGCCAGCAGGGAGGACACTGGGAACACTGAAGCTTTCTTT. The complete variable domain, with remaining parts taken from reference TRBV5-1 and TRBJ1-1, reads KAGVTQTPRYLIKTRGQQVTLSCSPISGHRSVSWYQQTPGQGLQFLFEYFSETQRNKGNFPGRFSGRQFSNSRSEMNVSTLELGDSALYLCASREDTGNTEAFFGQGTRLTVV.